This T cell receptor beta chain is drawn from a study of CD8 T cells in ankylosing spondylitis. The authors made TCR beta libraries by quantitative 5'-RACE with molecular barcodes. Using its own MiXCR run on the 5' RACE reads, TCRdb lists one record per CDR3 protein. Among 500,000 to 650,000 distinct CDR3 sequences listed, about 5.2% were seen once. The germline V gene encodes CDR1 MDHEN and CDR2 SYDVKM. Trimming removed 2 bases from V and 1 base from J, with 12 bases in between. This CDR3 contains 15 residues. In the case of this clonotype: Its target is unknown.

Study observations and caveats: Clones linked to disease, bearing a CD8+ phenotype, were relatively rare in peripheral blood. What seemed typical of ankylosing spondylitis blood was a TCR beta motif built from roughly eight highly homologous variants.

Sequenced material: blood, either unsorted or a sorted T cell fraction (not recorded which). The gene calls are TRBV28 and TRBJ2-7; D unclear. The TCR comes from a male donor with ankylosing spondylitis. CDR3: CASSLIRRGSYEQYF. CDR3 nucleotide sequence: TGTGCCAGCAGTTTAATCAGGCGAGGATCCTACGAGCAGTACTTC.